These 26 T cell receptor beta chains were sequenced from one sample in a study of blood T cell repertoires in COVID-19. Sequencing was performed with immunoSEQ multiplex PCR; in TCRdb, only in-frame clones are kept and a portion is missing. Seen here are under 300,000 clones, 70% to 80% observed once, and the top ten hold around 3.4%. Sequencing used peripheral blood. The receptors here all came from a woman of 80 years or more with acute or convalescent COVID-19.

This sequence joins TRBV9 and TRBJ1-3; the match to TRBD1 covers 10 bases. This CDR3 has 15 residues. Germline CDR1 is SGDLS and CDR2 is YYNGEE. J lost 2 bases, V lost 3 bases, and 2 bases had no gene match. The CDR3 DNA sequence: TGTGCCAGCAGCGCCGGACAGGGGGCTGGAAACACCATATATTTT. Protein: CASSAGQGAGNTIYF. Supplemented by reference TRBV9 and TRBJ1-3, the full variable domain reads DSGVTQTPKHLITATGQRVTLRCSPRSGDLSVYWYQQSLDQGLQFLIQYYNGEERAKGNILERFSAQQFPDLHSELNLSSLELGDSALYFCASSAGQGAGNTIYFGEGSWLTVV.

The chain couples TRBV5-4 to TRBJ1-6; D is undetermined. Germline CDR1 reads SGHNT; CDR2 reads YYREEE (reference sequence). Trimming removed 4 bases from V and 6 bases from J, with 8 bases in between. This CDR3 comprises 13 residues. Here the CDR3 DNA reads TGTGCCAGCAGCCGGGGTCCTAATTCACCCCTCCACTTT. It is translated as CASSRGPNSPLHF.

The chain is built from TRBV11-2 and TRBJ2-2; 7 bases align to TRBD1. V was clipped by 5 bases and J by 4 bases; unmatched bases: 1. The CDR3 has 13 residues. Looked up from germline, CDR1 is SGHAT and CDR2 is FQNNGV. The chain's CDR3 is CASSGTVTGELFF. The CDR3 DNA reads as TGTGCCAGCAGCGGGACAGTCACCGGGGAGCTGTTTTTT.

This clone came up once. The rearrangement joins TRBV28 to TRBJ1-1; D remains unclear. Looked up from germline, CDR1 is MDHEN and CDR2 is SYDVKM. V was pared by 7 bases and J by 1 base, with 13 bases between. This CDR3 comprises 14 residues. CDR3 residues: CASTWPEGNTEAFF. In DNA form, the CDR3 reads TGTGCCAGCACATGGCCCGAGGGGAACACTGAAGCTTTCTTT.

In its sample, this clone was seen a few times. The genes are TRBV19 and TRBJ1-5; TRBD1 matches 8 bases. V gave up 10 bases and J gave up 3 bases; unmatched junction bases: 11. This CDR3 spans 15 amino acids. Germline CDR1 reads LNHDA; CDR2 reads SQIVND (reference sequence). The CDR3 region has the DNA TGTGCCACCACGGCGGACAGGGCATTCAATCAGCCCCAGCATTTT. It translates to CATTADRAFNQPQHF.

This sequence joins TRBV30 and TRBJ1-3, with TRBD1 as a possible D gene (5 bases). The CDR3 consists of 16 residues. The germline gives CDR1 GTSNPN, CDR2 SVGIG (reference sequence). Trimming took off 0 bases at V and 3 bases at J, with 15 bases between the two ends. The CDR3: CAWSVRGGGVGNTIYF. CDR3 in DNA: TGTGCCTGGAGTGTACGGGGTGGAGGGGTTGGAAACACCATATATTTT. The variable domain in full, completed from reference TRBV30 and TRBJ1-3, reads SQTIHQWPATLVQPVGSPLSLECTVEGTSNPNLYWYRQAAGRGLQLLFYSVGIGQISSEVPQNLSASRPQDRQFILSSKKLLLSDSGFYLCAWSVRGGGVGNTIYFGEGSWLTVV.

The genes are TRBV6-2 or TRBV6-3 and TRBJ1-6; possibly TRBD1 for D (5 bases). With 0 bases removed from V and 6 bases from J, the gap between germline ends came to 9 bases. CDR3 length: 15 amino acids. Germline V gene data show CDR1 as MNHEY and CDR2 as SVGEGT. This chain's CDR3 is CASSYSLRGNSPLHF. For the CDR3, the DNA is TGTGCCAGCAGTTACTCGCTTAGGGGTAATTCACCCCTCCACTTT.

The V gene is TRBV5-1, the J gene TRBJ2-1; D gene uncertain. Looked up from germline, CDR1 is SGHRS and CDR2 is YFSETQ. This CDR3 has 15 amino acids. The V and J ends lost 6 bases and 0 bases respectively, with 13 bases between them. Here the CDR3 reads CASNALESSYNEQFF. CDR3 in DNA: TGCGCCAGCAACGCATTAGAGAGCTCCTACAATGAGCAGTTCTTC.

This chain connects TRBV7-9 to TRBJ1-6; possible D gene TRBD1, 6 bases. The ends were cut back, 5 bases at V and 9 bases at J, with 14 bases in the middle. Germline loops: CDR1 SEHNR, CDR2 FQNEAQ (reference sequence). CDR3 length: 14 residues. CDR3 bases: TGTGCCAGCAGCGTCGGACAGTCCTTTTCACCCCTCCACTTT. Translating gives CASSVGQSFSPLHF. Full variable domain (outside the CDR3, taken from reference TRBV7-9 and TRBJ1-6): DTGVSQNPRHKITKRGQNVTFRCDPISEHNRLYWYRQTLGQGPEFLTYFQNEAQLEKSRLLSDRFSAERPKGSFSTLEIQRTEQGDSAMYLCASSVGQSFSPLHFGNGTRLTVT.

The V gene is TRBV28, the J gene TRBJ1-1; TRBD1 agrees at 9 bases. This CDR3 has 12 residues. Germline CDR1 MDHEN, CDR2 SYDVKM. The V segment lost 9 bases and the J segment 6 bases; nucleotides outside the gene matches: 5. The CDR3 loop is CASRQGGSEAFF. The CDR3 nucleotides read TGTGCCAGTCGACAGGGGGGGTCTGAAGCTTTCTTT.

The rearrangement joins TRBV27 to TRBJ2-7, with D hard to call. The CDR3 is 14 amino acids. Germline-derived CDR1 and CDR2 are MNHEY and SMNVEV (reference sequence). V was clipped by 5 bases and J by 6 bases, with 17 bases between them. The CDR3 DNA is TGTGCCAGCAGTCCGATATCCCAGAGGCGCGAGCAGTACTTC. It specifies CASSPISQRREQYF.

The genes are TRBV6-5 and TRBJ2-7; a possible D gene is TRBD2 (6 bases). This CDR3 is built from 13 residues. The V end was cut by 6 bases, the J end by 3 bases, with 12 bases between. CDR1 is MNHEY, CDR2 SVGAGI, per germline. The chain's CDR3 is CASSRDLGYEQYF. In DNA, the CDR3 is TGTGCCAGCAGCCGGGACTTGGGCTACGAGCAGTACTTC.

The DNA of the CDR3 is TGTGCCAGCAGCTTAAGGGCAGGGAGCACAGATACGCAGTATTTT. Encoded protein: CASSLRAGSTDTQYF. The chain couples TRBV7-6 to TRBJ2-3, with D possibly TRBD1 on 5 matching bases. The CDR3 has 15 residues. Trimming stripped 2 bases from V and 0 bases from J, with 9 bases between. Germline V gene data show CDR1 as SGHVS and CDR2 as FNYEAQ.

This chain links TRBV3-1 (or the pseudogene TRBV3-2) with TRBJ2-1; 14 positions agree with TRBD2. Looked up from germline, CDR1 is LGHDT and CDR2 is YNNKEL (reference sequence). With 1 base clipped from V and 9 bases from J, the junction kept 8 bases outside the gene matches. CDR3 length: 17 residues. This chain's CDR3 is CASSQVRTSGRMGEQFF. The CDR3 coding sequence is TGTGCCAGCAGCCAAGTTCGGACTAGCGGGAGGATGGGTGAGCAGTTCTTC.

J is TRBJ2-7 and V is TRBV6-4; TRBD1 is a possible D gene (6 bases). The V gene's germline CDR1 is MRHNA and CDR2 SNTAGT. This CDR3 is 13 amino acids long. V was clipped by 5 bases and J by 4 bases, with 12 bases between them. CDR3 protein: CASSRDMGYEQYF. The CDR3 DNA reads as TGTGCCAGCAGTCGGGACATGGGGTACGAGCAGTACTTC.

The V call is TRBV11-2, the J call TRBJ1-4; TRBD1 matches at 9 bases. V lost 5 bases to trimming and J lost 6 bases; unmatched junction nucleotides: 4. This CDR3 contains 14 residues. CDR1 and CDR2 (germline): SGHAT, FQNNGV. The CDR3 spells CASSLGTGYEKLFF. The DNA of the CDR3 is TGTGCCAGCAGCCTCGGGACAGGGTATGAAAAACTGTTTTTT.

The chain is built from TRBV5-1 and TRBJ1-1, with unresolved D. The V gene lost 1 base and the J gene lost 4 bases, with 11 bases spanning the gap. The germline gives CDR1 SGHRS, CDR2 YFSETQ. The CDR3 has 14 residues. Here the CDR3 reads CASSLLRLGTEAFF. The CDR3 DNA reads TGCGCCAGCAGCTTGCTCAGGTTGGGCACTGAAGCTTTCTTT.

The gene calls are TRBV24-1 and TRBJ2-1, with unresolved D. V was trimmed by 2 bases and J by 8 bases, leaving 9 bases between them. Germline V gene data show CDR1 as KGHDR and CDR2 as SFDVKD. The CDR3 is 13 residues long. The CDR3 region is CATSDSRTDEQFF. In DNA, the CDR3 is TGTGCCACCAGTGATTCCCGTACGGATGAGCAGTTCTTC.

In this sample, this clone turned up a few times. This chain links TRBV6-5 with TRBJ1-1, with a tentative D call TRBD1 (5 bases). Germline V CDR1 and CDR2: MNHEY, SVGAGI. The CDR3 is 15 residues long. Trimming stripped 4 bases from V and 1 base from J, with 13 bases between. CDR3 bases: TGTGCCAGCAGTTCCGCCCAGGGTGGGAACACTGAAGCTTTCTTT. Residues: CASSSAQGGNTEAFF.

The V call is TRBV29-1, the J call TRBJ1-1; 8 nucleotides agree with TRBD1. The junction had 5 bases not matched to a gene; V was cut back by 4 bases and J by 1 base. Per germline, CDR1 SQVTM and CDR2 ANQGSEA. This CDR3 has 14 residues. The CDR3 sequence: CSVVDRGSNTEAFF. The CDR3 nucleotides are TGCAGCGTTGTTGACAGGGGATCGAACACTGAAGCTTTCTTT.

Only a few counts were recorded for this clone. The gene calls are TRBV11-1 and TRBJ1-3, with unresolved D. The CDR3 sequence is 14 residues long. Trimming pared 4 bases from V and 4 bases from J, leaving 11 bases between. Germline V gene data show CDR1 as SGHAT and CDR2 as FQDESV (reference sequence). This chain's CDR3 is CASSSAAVGNTIYF. Here the CDR3 DNA reads TGTGCCAGCAGCTCCGCGGCGGTCGGAAACACCATATATTTT. The whole variable domain, remainder taken from reference TRBV11-1 and TRBJ1-3, is EAEVAQSPRYKITEKSQAVAFWCDPISGHATLYWYRQILGQGPELLVQFQDESVVDDSQLPKDRFSAERLKGVDSTLKIQPAELGDSAMYLCASSSAAVGNTIYFGEGSWLTVV.

A remark on this clone: Other nucleotide sequences in the sample specify the same CDR3. The chain links TRBV6-5 to TRBJ1-2, with 7 bases fitting TRBD1. Germline V gene data show CDR1 as MNHEY and CDR2 as SVGAGI. The length of the CDR3 is 13 residues. Trimming at V came to 6 bases and at J to 8 bases, leaving 9 bases not matched to a gene. The CDR3 sequence: CASSLDRARGYTF. CDR3 in DNA: TGTGCCAGCAGCCTCGACAGGGCTCGGGGCTACACCTTC.

This clone has a handful of counts. The chain carries TRBV5-1 and TRBJ2-7; 13 nucleotides match TRBD2. Germline V CDR1 and CDR2: SGHRS, YFSETQ. The trim removed 4 bases at V and 2 bases at J, leaving 9 bases unmatched. There are 17 residues in the CDR3. In DNA, the CDR3 is TGCGCCAGCAGCACCCAGACCGGACTAGCGGGAGCCTACGAGCAGTACTTC. As protein: CASSTQTGLAGAYEQYF.

The rearrangement links TRBV27 to TRBJ2-6, with 9 positions matching TRBD1. CDR3 length: 16 amino acids. V lost 4 bases, J lost 0 bases, and 1 base stayed unmatched. Looked up from germline, CDR1 is MNHEY and CDR2 is SMNVEV (reference sequence). For the CDR3, the DNA is TGTGCCAGCAGTTGGGACAGGGCCTCTGGGGCCAACGTCCTGACTTTC. Residues: CASSWDRASGANVLTF. The variable domain in full, completed from reference TRBV27 and TRBJ2-6, reads EAQVTQNPRYLITVTGKKLTVTCSQNMNHEYMSWYRQDPGLGLRQIYYSMNVEVTDKGDVPEGYKVSRKEKRNFPLILESPSPNQTSLYFCASSWDRASGANVLTFGAGSRLTVL.

J is TRBJ2-7 and V is TRBV2, with 12 bases that match TRBD2. The CDR3 is 15 residues long. The trim removed 5 bases at V and 0 bases at J, leaving 2 bases unmatched. Looked up from germline, CDR1 is SNHLY and CDR2 is FYNNEI. The CDR3 DNA sequence: TGTGCCAGCAGTCCTAGCGGGAGGGCCTCCTACGAGCAGTACTTC. Its translation is CASSPSGRASYEQYF.

This clone was seen just once. The chain joins TRBV2 to TRBJ2-1; D might be TRBD2 (5 bases). Germline V gene data show CDR1 as SNHLY and CDR2 as FYNNEI. CDR3 length: 13 residues. Trimming cost V 5 bases and J 5 bases, with 10 bases left between them. The CDR3 spells CASSTLGNNEQFF. The CDR3 DNA follows: TGTGCCAGCAGTACACTAGGAAACAATGAGCAGTTCTTC. Combining the CDR3 with reference TRBV2 and TRBJ2-1 gives the whole variable domain EPEVTQTPSHQVTQMGQEVILRCVPISNHLYFYWYRQILGQKVEFLVSFYNNEISEKSEIFDDQFSVERPDGSNFTLKIRSTKLEDSAMYFCASSTLGNNEQFFGPGTRLTVL.